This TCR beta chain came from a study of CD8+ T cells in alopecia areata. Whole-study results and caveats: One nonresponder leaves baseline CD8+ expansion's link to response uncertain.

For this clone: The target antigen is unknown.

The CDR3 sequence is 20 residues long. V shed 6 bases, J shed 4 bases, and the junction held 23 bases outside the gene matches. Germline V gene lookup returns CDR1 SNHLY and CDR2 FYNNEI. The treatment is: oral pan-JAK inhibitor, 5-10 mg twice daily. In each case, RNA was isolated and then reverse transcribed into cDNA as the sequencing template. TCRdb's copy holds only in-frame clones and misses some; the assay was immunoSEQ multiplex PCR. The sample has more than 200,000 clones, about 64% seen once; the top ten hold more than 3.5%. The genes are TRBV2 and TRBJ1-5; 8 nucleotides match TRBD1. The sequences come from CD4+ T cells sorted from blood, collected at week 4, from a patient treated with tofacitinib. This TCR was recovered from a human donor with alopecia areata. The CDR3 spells CASSPSPLGQGSFWNQPQHF. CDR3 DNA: TGTGCCAGCAGCCCCTCCCCCCTCGGACAGGGATCCTTTTGGAATCAGCCCCAGCATTTT.